The 30 T cell receptor beta chains reported below all come from one sample, sequenced in a study of CD4 T cells in relation to SARS-CoV-2 and coronaviruses. The unexposed donors gave CD4+ T cells in 2011-2018, prior to COVID-19. The method was immunoSEQ multiplex PCR; TCRdb's version includes in-frame clones alone and lacks a portion of them. The sample lists approximately 59,000 clones; around 87% were seen once. Specimen: memory CD4+ T cells from PBMCs. These receptor sequences come from a human donor in good health.

The chain has TRBV28 and TRBJ2-1; possible D gene TRBD1, 6 bases. This CDR3 is built from 17 residues. CDR1 and CDR2 from the germline V gene are MDHEN and SYDVKM. Between the trimmed V and J ends, which lost 4 bases and 2 bases, there was a span of 18 bases. Written as DNA, the CDR3 is TGTGCCAGCAGTTCCCCCGGGGACAAACAAGCCTACAATGAGCAGTTCTTC. Translated, it gives CASSSPGDKQAYNEQFF.

The rearrangement uses TRBV5-1 and TRBJ2-3, with D unresolved. The CDR3 is made up of 14 amino acids. V was shortened by 2 bases and J by 4 bases, with 11 bases between the two germline ends. The germline CDR1 and CDR2 sequences are SGHRS and YFSETQ. The CDR3 region is CASSFNSLPDTQYF. The DNA for the CDR3 is TGCGCCAGCAGCTTTAACTCTCTCCCAGATACGCAGTATTTT.

This clone appeared a single time. The chain uses TRBV7-3 and TRBJ1-4; unclear D gene. CDR1 is SGHTA, CDR2 FQGTGA, per germline. With 1 base removed from V and 13 bases from J, the gap between germline ends came to 13 bases. This CDR3 has 13 amino acids. CDR3 DNA: TGTGCCAGCAGCTTAAATCGGGATTCAGGACTGTTTTTT. Protein sequence: CASSLNRDSGLFF.

The gene calls are TRBV29-1 and TRBJ2-1; no reliable D call. V was trimmed by 7 bases and J by 4 bases, leaving 17 bases between them. Per the germline V gene, CDR1 is SQVTM and CDR2 is ANQGSEA. The CDR3 has 14 amino acids. CDR3 DNA: TGCAGCGGCCACCTCAGAGGAACGTACAATGAGCAGTTCTTC. Translating gives CSGHLRGTYNEQFF.

The chain carries TRBV18 and TRBJ1-1; D is unclear. This CDR3 has 15 amino acids. V lost 0 bases, J lost 1 base, and 9 bases lay in between. Per the germline V gene, CDR1 is KGHSH and CDR2 is LQKENI. The CDR3 coding sequence is TGTGCCAGCTCACCACCGTTAGGTGGGAACACTGAAGCTTTCTTT. It is translated as CASSPPLGGNTEAFF.

This clone was observed a handful of times. The rearrangement uses TRBV14 and TRBJ2-2; a possible D gene is TRBD1 (6 bases). The CDR3 runs to 15 residues. Trimming shortened V by 4 bases and J by 1 base, and 10 bases separated the two germline ends. CDR1 and CDR2 (germline): SGHDN, FVKESK. CDR3 sequence reads: CASSPLTGNTGELFF. As DNA, the CDR3 is TGTGCCAGCAGCCCCTTGACAGGGAACACCGGGGAGCTGTTTTTT.

This clone was seen only once. The CDR3 loop reads CATHFPRAGGETQYF. The CDR3 coding sequence is TGTGCCACCCACTTCCCTAGAGCGGGGGGAGAGACCCAGTACTTC. The chain uses TRBV5-4 and TRBJ2-5; TRBD2 matches 9 bases. Germline V CDR1 and CDR2: SGHNT, YYREEE (reference sequence). This CDR3 has 15 amino acids. V gave up 9 bases and J gave up 4 bases; unmatched junction bases: 13.

The chain carries TRBV28 and TRBJ2-3; D perhaps matches TRBD2 (6 bases). CDR3 size: 16 residues. V shed 7 bases and J shed 0 bases, with 17 bases lying between them. Germline CDR1 and CDR2: MDHEN and SYDVKM. The CDR3 region is CASIDTAGTSTDTQYF. The CDR3 coding sequence is TGTGCCAGCATCGATACGGCGGGAACTAGCACAGATACGCAGTATTTT.

V gene TRBV12-3 or TRBV12-4 combines with J gene TRBJ1-1; D perhaps matches TRBD1 (5 bases). V gave up 6 bases and J gave up 7 bases, with 15 bases separating them. This CDR3 is built from 13 residues. CDR3: CASSPGGLLEAFF. CDR3 coding DNA: TGTGCCAGCAGCCCCGGGGGTCTCCTTGAAGCTTTCTTT.

This clone was recorded once. The chain couples TRBV28 to TRBJ2-2; 7 bases line up with TRBD2. Germline trimming cut 6 bases from V and 2 bases from J; bases unmatched to any gene: 12. CDR1 is MDHEN, CDR2 SYDVKM, per germline. CDR3 length equals 17 residues. DNA for the CDR3: TGTGCCAGCAGGCCGGACGTGGGACTAACTAACACCGGGGAGCTGTTTTTT. It codes for CASRPDVGLTNTGELFF.

The J gene is TRBJ2-4, the V gene TRBV6-2 or TRBV6-3; TRBD1 aligns across 10 bases. J lost 3 bases, V lost 2 bases, and 4 bases had no gene match. The CDR3 is made up of 16 amino acids. The germline V gene encodes CDR1 MNHEY and CDR2 SVGEGT. The CDR3 nucleotides are TGTGCCAGCAGTTACCTGGGGGACAGGGGCAAAAACATTCAGTACTTC. Its translation is CASSYLGDRGKNIQYF.

This clone has only a few counts. This sequence joins TRBV30 and TRBJ1-6; D gene unclear. Germline lookup yields CDR1 GTSNPN and CDR2 SVGIG (reference sequence). This CDR3 contains 16 residues. V lost 3 bases, J lost 7 bases, and 19 bases lay in between. The CDR3 here is CAWSGEATDQNSPLHF. The CDR3 DNA follows: TGTGCCTGGAGCGGAGAGGCGACGGACCAGAATTCACCCCTCCACTTT.

V gene TRBV4-1 combines with J gene TRBJ2-7; D is perhaps TRBD1 (6 bases). CDR3 length: 13 amino acids. Germline CDR1 MGHRA, CDR2 YSYEKL. With 0 bases removed from V and 5 bases from J, the gap between germline ends came to 8 bases. The CDR3 bases are TGCGCCAGCAGCCAAGACTACAGGGACGAGCAGTACTTC. Translated, it gives CASSQDYRDEQYF.

The V gene is TRBV19, the J gene TRBJ2-3, with D possibly TRBD1 on 5 matching bases. CDR3 length: 14 amino acids. Germline loops: CDR1 LNHDA, CDR2 SQIVND (reference sequence). The germline V and J ends were trimmed by 6 bases and 0 bases, with 10 bases remaining between them. DNA for the CDR3: TGTGCCAGTAGCCTACGACAGAGCACAGATACGCAGTATTTT. Its translation is CASSLRQSTDTQYF. The complete variable domain, with remaining parts taken from reference TRBV19 and TRBJ2-3, reads DGGITQSPKYLFRKEGQNVTLSCEQNLNHDAMYWYRQDPGQGLRLIYYSQIVNDFQKGDIAEGYSVSREKKESFPLTVTSAQKNPTAFYLCASSLRQSTDTQYFGPGTRLTVL.

V is TRBV5-1 and J is TRBJ2-3, with D maybe TRBD1 (6 bases). V lost 1 base and J 4 bases, leaving 7 bases between the germline ends. CDR1 is SGHRS and CDR2 is YFSETQ in the germline V gene. The CDR3 consists of 13 residues. The CDR3 DNA sequence: TGCGCCAGCAGCTTGCAGGGGTCAGATACGCAGTATTTT. It specifies CASSLQGSDTQYF.

This rearrangement joins TRBV5-1 to TRBJ2-7; D could derive from TRBD1 or TRBD2 (6 bases each). CDR1 is SGHRS, CDR2 YFSETQ, per germline. V was cut by 5 bases and J by 5 bases, with 17 bases left in between. The CDR3 consists of 14 residues. The CDR3: CASRYAGGNNEQYF. The CDR3 DNA sequence: TGCGCCAGCAGGTACGCCGGGGGCAACAACGAGCAGTACTTC.

This chain's CDR3 is CASSGRLAGVNYERGNEQFF. As DNA, the CDR3 is TGTGCCAGCAGCGGACGACTAGCGGGAGTTAATTATGAAAGGGGCAATGAGCAGTTCTTC. V gene TRBV13 combines with J gene TRBJ2-1, with 12 bases that match TRBD2. V lost 5 bases to trimming and J lost 6 bases; unmatched junction nucleotides: 20. CDR1 and CDR2 (germline): PRHDT, FYEKMQ (reference sequence). The CDR3 has 20 residues.

The chain couples TRBV7-2 to TRBJ1-5; D might be TRBD1 (5 bases). Germline V gene data show CDR1 as SGHTA and CDR2 as FQGNSA. V dropped 1 base and J dropped 7 bases, with 11 bases sitting between them. This CDR3 is 14 amino acids long. The CDR3 loop reads CASSLDQAGQPQHF. CDR3 DNA: TGTGCCAGCAGCTTAGACCAGGCAGGGCAGCCCCAGCATTTT.

This chain connects TRBV4-1 to TRBJ1-2; the match to TRBD1 covers 9 bases. This CDR3 has 15 residues. CDR1 and CDR2 from the germline V gene are MGHRA and YSYEKL. Trimming removed 1 base from V and 4 bases from J; junction bases left unmatched: 4. CDR3 residues: CASSQGDRARYGYTF. CDR3 bases: TGCGCCAGCAGCCAAGGGGACAGGGCACGCTATGGCTACACCTTC.

This chain connects TRBV29-1 to TRBJ1-2; a weak D match, TRBD1 (6 bases). Trimming removed 4 bases from V and 2 bases from J, with 14 bases in between. CDR1 is SQVTM, CDR2 ANQGSEA, per germline. The CDR3 is made up of 14 amino acids. The CDR3 DNA reads as TGCAGCGTTGTGGGGGGGGCCTTGAACTATGGCTACACCTTC. It yields the protein CSVVGGALNYGYTF.

This chain connects TRBV18 to TRBJ1-1, with D possibly being TRBD1 (5 bases). Germline values: CDR1 KGHSH, CDR2 LQKENI. This CDR3 contains 12 residues. V was cut by 1 base and J by 10 bases, with 10 bases left in between. CDR3 DNA: TGTGCCAGCTCACCACTAGGGGAAGGAGCTTTCTTT. Residues: CASSPLGEGAFF. Full variable domain (outside the CDR3, taken from reference TRBV18 and TRBJ1-1): NAGVMQNPRHLVRRRGQEARLRCSPMKGHSHVYWYRQLPEEGLKFMVYLQKENIIDESGMPKERFSAEFPKEGPSILRIQQVVRGDSAAYFCASSPLGEGAFFGQGTRLTVV.

The chain joins TRBV5-1 to TRBJ2-2; TRBD1 or TRBD2 may be the D gene (6 bases each). The germline V and J ends were trimmed by 3 bases and 4 bases, with 13 bases remaining between them. The CDR3 is 15 residues long. Germline V gives CDR1 SGHRS, CDR2 YFSETQ. The CDR3 is CASSSEGVITGELFF. The CDR3 nucleotides read TGCGCCAGCAGCTCGGAGGGGGTTATCACCGGGGAGCTGTTTTTT.

This clone has more than one count but fewer than ten. The J gene is TRBJ1-6, the V gene TRBV5-8; TRBD1 might be the D (5 bases). This CDR3 is 15 amino acids long. From germline, CDR1 is SGHTS and CDR2 YDEGEE. V lost 3 bases, J lost 6 bases, and 13 bases lay in between. In nucleotides, the CDR3 is TGTGCCAGCAGCTCAGGGCGTAGCGGTAATTCACCCCTCCACTTT. Its protein is CASSSGRSGNSPLHF.

The chain couples TRBV7-3 to TRBJ2-7; TRBD2 agrees at 8 bases. The CDR3 length is 14 residues. Germline V CDR1 and CDR2: SGHTA, FQGTGA. The ends lost 5 bases at V and 4 bases at J; junction bases unmatched: 7. CDR3 sequence reads: CASSPGAGGYEQYF. The CDR3 DNA reads as TGTGCCAGCAGCCCCGGGGCGGGAGGTTACGAGCAGTACTTC. The full variable domain, its missing parts supplied by reference TRBV7-3 and TRBJ2-7, is GAGVSQTPSNKVTEKGKYVELRCDPISGHTALYWYRQSLGQGPEFLIYFQGTGAADDSGLPNDRFFAVRPEGSVSTLKIQRTERGDSAVYLCASSPGAGGYEQYFGPGTRLTVT.

The V gene is TRBV27, the J gene TRBJ2-7, with 11 bases matching TRBD1. The CDR3 extends over 14 amino acids. With 5 bases clipped from V and 3 bases from J, the junction kept 3 bases outside the gene matches. CDR1 and CDR2 (germline): MNHEY, SMNVEV (reference sequence). CDR3 in DNA: TGTGCCAGCAGTCCGGGACAGGGGGGCTACGAGCAGTACTTC. Translating it yields CASSPGQGGYEQYF.

This chain connects TRBV4-2 to TRBJ1-1; D unresolved. V was clipped by 4 bases and J by 1 base, with 13 bases between them. Germline loops: CDR1 LGHNA, CDR2 YNFKEQ. The CDR3 sequence is 15 residues long. The CDR3 here is CASSRETAGNTEAFF. In DNA form, the CDR3 reads TGTGCCAGCAGCCGAGAAACAGCGGGGAACACTGAAGCTTTCTTT.

V and J are TRBV7-2 and TRBJ1-3; D is perhaps TRBD1 (6 bases). Between the trimmed V and J ends, which lost 5 bases and 4 bases, there was a span of 15 bases. CDR3 size: 15 residues. CDR1 and CDR2 (germline): SGHTA, FQGNSA. The CDR3 sequence: CASSRNGGAGNTIYF. CDR3 in DNA: TGTGCCAGCAGCCGGAACGGGGGGGCGGGAAACACCATATATTTT.

J is TRBJ1-5 and V is TRBV7-8; tentative D call: TRBD1 (5 bases). CDR3 size: 15 residues. V was trimmed by 3 bases and J by 1 base, leaving 10 bases between them. CDR1 and CDR2 (germline): SGHVS, FQNEAQ. The CDR3 bases are TGTGCCAGCAGCTTCTCAGGGAACAGCAATCAGCCCCAGCATTTT. This gives the protein CASSFSGNSNQPQHF.

The chain is built from TRBV2 and TRBJ1-5, with TRBD1 matching 10 bases. J was trimmed by 6 bases and V by 7 bases; bases with no gene match: 9. CDR3 length: 15 amino acids. Germline V gene data show CDR1 as SNHLY and CDR2 as FYNNEI. The CDR3 is CASTGDRGGGQPQHF. CDR3 DNA: TGTGCCAGCACTGGGGACAGGGGTGGTGGTCAGCCCCAGCATTTT.

CDR3 sequence: CASSTARDSRTLLARCEETQYF. The CDR3, as DNA: TGTGCCAGCAGCACGGCGCGAGATTCCCGTACCCTCTTGGCAAGGTGCGAAGAGACCCAGTACTTC. The gene calls are TRBV21-1 and TRBJ2-5. TRBV21-1 is deemed a pseudogene. CDR3 length: 22 residues.